This T cell receptor (beta chain) comes out of a study of vaccination and CD4 T cells after COVID-19. As for the study in general: Control cultures used a CEFX viral epitope pool, an HIV-1 Nef peptide pool, or no peptide.

CDR1 is WSHSY and CDR2 is SAAADI in the germline V gene. The V and J ends lost 4 bases and 7 bases respectively, with 5 bases between them. This CDR3 spans 11 amino acids. As for treatment: approximately 9-day PBMC culture with coronavirus spike peptide pools or control peptides (ViraFEST assay). Negative selection enriched CD4+ T cells from cultures at less than 11 days. This clonotype was detected only a few times. Its antigen is unidentified. Oncomine TCR Beta short-read sequencing was applied to DNA from cultured CD4+ T cells. After culture, CD4+ T cells served as the source for genomic DNA extraction. One entry per CDR3 protein, called by TCRdb with MiXCR from the PCR reads. The sample gives approximately 14,000 distinct CDR3 sequences, 21% of which show up once; roughly an eighth is in the top ten.

J is TRBJ2-1 and V is TRBV10-2; D is ambiguous. This material consisted of CD4+ T cells from blood, cultured in vitro, taken before SARS-CoV-2 vaccination. This receptor was obtained from a human donor who received a COVID-19 vaccine. The CDR3 sequence is CASSVVNEQFF. The CDR3 DNA reads TGCGCCAGCAGTGTTGTGAATGAGCAGTTCTTC.